This T cell receptor beta chain was retrieved from a study of blood T cell repertoires in COVID-19. Across the whole study: Sites across the United States, Italy and Spain contributed samples from acute and convalescent COVID-19. Sources were T cells, B-cell-depleted T cells, or PBMCs; the material itself was cDNA or gDNA.

This clone was counted a few times. The trim removed 5 bases at V and 3 bases at J, leaving 4 bases unmatched. The CDR3 covers 14 residues. Per germline, CDR1 LNHDA and CDR2 SQIVND (reference sequence). Source study methods: Amplification of reference gene primers was used by the study to estimate nucleated cell counts. Sequencing used immunoSEQ multiplex PCR; TCRdb keeps in-frame clones, though not all of them. V and J calls and clone size come straight from that table; D and trimming were deduced from the DNA. Of more than 150,000 clones in the sample, roughly 90% are singletons; the top ten hold about 2.8%.

This chain links TRBV19 with TRBJ2-1; 7 bases fit TRBD1. This receptor was identified in a man between 60 and 75 years old with acute or convalescent COVID-19. Sequencing was performed on peripheral blood. CDR3 in DNA: TGTGCCAGTAGTCCACGGGACAGCTACAATGAGCAGTTCTTC. Translation gives CASSPRDSYNEQFF.